Shown below are 27 T cell receptor beta chains from a single sample sequenced in a study of siplizumab effects on memory and regulatory T cells. Only in-frame clones appear in the TCRdb table, and some are missing; sequencing was by immunoSEQ multiplex PCR. The sample has fewer than 100,000 clones, around 93% seen once. The sample comprised CD8+ T cells sorted from blood. Receptors originate from a human donor in good health.

This clone was detected only once. This chain uses TRBV30 with TRBJ1-2; D is perhaps TRBD1 (6 bases). The CDR3 extends over 14 amino acids. The V gene lost 5 bases and the J gene lost 0 bases, with 13 bases spanning the gap. The germline V gene encodes CDR1 GTSNPN and CDR2 SVGIG (reference sequence). The CDR3 DNA is TGTGCCTGGGACATCGGGGGCTCTAACTATGGCTACACCTTC. Its protein is CAWDIGGSNYGYTF.

The genes are TRBV29-1 and TRBJ2-3; 9 bases agree with TRBD2. Germline-derived CDR1 and CDR2 are SQVTM and ANQGSEA. The V and J ends lost 1 base and 4 bases, in that order; junction bases with no gene match: 9. The CDR3 is made up of 16 amino acids. CDR3 nucleotide sequence: TGCAGCGTTGAAGGGGCTAGCGGGATGTCTGCAGATACGCAGTATTTT. Protein sequence: CSVEGASGMSADTQYF.

The chain carries TRBV4-1 and TRBJ2-1; TRBD1 is a possible D gene (5 bases). The CDR3 has 15 amino acids. Looked up from germline, CDR1 is MGHRA and CDR2 is YSYEKL. The germline V and J ends were trimmed by 3 bases and 8 bases, with 17 bases remaining between them. CDR3 in DNA: TGCGCCAGCAGCCACCGGACAAAAATCCCGGATGAGCAGTTCTTC. It yields the protein CASSHRTKIPDEQFF.

The rearrangement joins TRBV27 to TRBJ2-3; 9 bases line up with TRBD2. The J segment lost 6 bases and the V segment lost 2 bases, leaving 3 bases of the junction unmatched. Germline assignment: CDR1 MNHEY and CDR2 SMNVEV (reference sequence). The CDR3 is 14 amino acids. CDR3 in DNA: TGTGCCAGCAGTTTAATGGCGGGAGGGGATACGCAGTATTTT. This translates into CASSLMAGGDTQYF.

The chain uses TRBV5-8 and TRBJ2-7, with D perhaps matching TRBD2 (6 bases). The CDR3 has 13 amino acids. Germline V gene lookup returns CDR1 SGHTS and CDR2 YDEGEE. Trimming removed 2 bases from V and 6 bases from J, with 12 bases in between. CDR3 protein: CASSFGTGGEQYF. The CDR3 DNA sequence: TGTGCCAGCAGCTTCGGGACCGGGGGCGAGCAGTACTTC.

V and J are TRBV29-1 and TRBJ2-2; D gene unclear. CDR1 SQVTM and CDR2 ANQGSEA come from the germline V gene. Trimming took 6 bases from V and 2 from J, leaving 10 bases between them. The CDR3 has 13 amino acids. CDR3 DNA: TGCAGCGTGCACGGGCCCAACACCGGGGAGCTGTTTTTT. Protein product: CSVHGPNTGELFF.

The V and J genes are TRBV9 and TRBJ2-5, with 9 nucleotides matching TRBD2. The CDR3 covers 17 residues. Trimming cost V 2 bases and J 6 bases; bases outside gene matches: 14. The germline V gene has CDR1 SGDLS and CDR2 YYNGEE. CDR3 amino acids: CASSVGGLRGRAKTQYF. In DNA form, the CDR3 reads TGTGCCAGCAGCGTGGGGGGTTTACGCGGGAGGGCAAAGACCCAGTACTTC.

This chain links TRBV11-2 with TRBJ2-7, with 12 bases identical to TRBD2. Per the germline V gene, CDR1 is SGHAT and CDR2 is FQNNGV. V lost 5 bases, J lost 2 bases, and 4 bases stayed unmatched. This CDR3 has 15 residues. The CDR3 DNA is TGTGCCAGCAGCCCCCTAGCGGGAGGGGCCTACGAGCAGTACTTC. Protein product: CASSPLAGGAYEQYF.

The chain's CDR3 is CASSIASGRISDTQYF. As DNA, the CDR3 is TGTGCCAGTAGTATAGCTAGCGGGAGGATTTCGGATACGCAGTATTTT. The chain links TRBV19 to TRBJ2-3; 11 nucleotides align to TRBD2. The J segment lost 6 bases and the V segment lost 1 base, leaving 6 bases of the junction unmatched. The CDR3 totals 16 residues. The germline V gene has CDR1 LNHDA and CDR2 SQIVND (reference sequence).

The table lists this clone with a few counts. The chain is built from TRBV10-3 and TRBJ2-7; D tentatively reads TRBD1 or TRBD2 (5 bases each). V lost 3 bases, J lost 2 bases, and 23 bases lay in between. CDR3 length equals 18 residues. Germline values: CDR1 ENHRY, CDR2 SYGVKD. The DNA of the CDR3 is TGTGCCATCAGTGATGCCGGGACCGAGGCCCAAACTGCCTACGAGCAGTACTTC. Translated: CAISDAGTEAQTAYEQYF.

This chain joins TRBV4-1 and TRBJ2-7; the D is unclear. With 0 bases removed from V and 6 bases from J, the gap between germline ends came to 9 bases. The germline CDR1 and CDR2 sequences are MGHRA and YSYEKL. CDR3 length equals 13 residues. In nucleotides, the CDR3 is TGCGCCAGCAGCCAAGAGACCCTGGCCGAGCAGTACTTC. Its protein product is CASSQETLAEQYF.

This chain connects TRBV7-9 to TRBJ2-6; D uncertain. The V gene lost 5 bases and the J gene lost 0 bases, with 8 bases spanning the gap. The CDR3 is 15 amino acids. Germline CDR1 and CDR2: SEHNR and FQNEAQ (reference sequence). For the CDR3, the DNA is TGTGCCAGCAGCGAGCCAATCTCTGGGGCCAACGTCCTGACTTTC. Protein sequence: CASSEPISGANVLTF.

This chain connects TRBV6-1 to TRBJ1-5; D gene ambiguous. This CDR3 region has 15 residues. Trimming left V 6 bases short and J 1 base short, with 13 bases between. Germline V gene lookup returns CDR1 MNHNS and CDR2 SASEGT. The CDR3 nucleotides are TGTGCCAGCAGCCTACACCGTTTAAGCAATCAGCCCCAGCATTTT. Residues: CASSLHRLSNQPQHF.

The gene calls are TRBV11-2 and TRBJ2-5; D is unresolved. Germline loops: CDR1 SGHAT, CDR2 FQNNGV. CDR3 length: 13 residues. Deletions cut 3 bases from V and 0 bases from J, with 5 bases between. CDR3 nucleotides: TGTGCCAGCAGCTTTAACTACCAAGAGACCCAGTACTTC. It codes for CASSFNYQETQYF.

V is TRBV11-2 and J is TRBJ2-3; no definite D call. This CDR3 has 18 residues. Trimming took 5 bases from V and 0 from J, leaving 21 bases between them. Looked up from germline, CDR1 is SGHAT and CDR2 is FQNNGV. The CDR3 sequence is CASSLFFVGLLSTDTQYF. The CDR3 nucleotides are TGTGCCAGCAGCCTTTTCTTCGTCGGCCTCCTTAGCACAGATACGCAGTATTTT.

The CDR3 sequence is CASSEAASEQETQYF. The CDR3 nucleotides read TGCGCCAGCAGTGAGGCGGCTAGCGAACAAGAGACCCAGTACTTC. The chain joins TRBV10-1 to TRBJ2-5; D possibly corresponds to TRBD2 (6 bases). Germline V gene data show CDR1 as WNHNN and CDR2 as SYGVQD (reference sequence). This CDR3 contains 15 residues. V was pared by 2 bases and J by 2 bases, with 12 bases between.

The chain links TRBV29-1 to TRBJ2-7; D might be TRBD2 (5 bases). Trimming removed 5 bases at V and 3 bases at J, with 14 bases between. The length of the CDR3 is 13 residues. CDR1 is SQVTM, CDR2 ANQGSEA, per germline. CDR3 bases: TGCAGCGTTATGAGGGCGGATGGCTACGAGCAGTACTTC. Protein sequence: CSVMRADGYEQYF.

This chain connects TRBV7-9 to TRBJ1-1, with 7 bases aligning to TRBD1. Germline V gene lookup returns CDR1 SEHNR and CDR2 FQNEAQ (reference sequence). V was clipped by 3 bases and J by 7 bases; unmatched bases: 5. This CDR3 spans 13 amino acids. CDR3 amino acids: CASSFQGEGEAFF. DNA for the CDR3: TGTGCCAGCAGCTTTCAGGGGGAGGGTGAAGCTTTCTTT.

This chain uses TRBV21-1 with TRBJ1-2. TRBV21-1 is flagged as a pseudogene. The CDR3 spans 18 residues. The CDR3 loop reads CASSKRSWDHGRNIGYTF. CDR3 sequence (DNA): TGTGCCAGCAGCAAGAGGTCGTGGGACCACGGGCGGAATATAGGCTACACCTTC.

The genes are TRBV4-1 and TRBJ1-5, with D perhaps TRBD1 (6 bases). Germline V gene sequence: CDR1 MGHRA, CDR2 YSYEKL. The V end was cut by 1 base, the J end by 6 bases, with 13 bases between. This CDR3 has 15 amino acids. The CDR3 DNA sequence: TGCGCCAGCAGCCAAGGACCGATGGACAGTCAGCCCCAGCATTTT. This encodes CASSQGPMDSQPQHF.

This rearrangement joins TRBV19 to TRBJ2-7, with 7 bases aligning to TRBD2. The V segment lost 9 bases and the J segment 2 bases; nucleotides outside the gene matches: 10. The CDR3 sequence is 14 residues long. CDR1 is LNHDA and CDR2 is SQIVND in the germline V gene (reference sequence). CDR3 amino acids: CASSESGITYEQYF. In nucleotides, the CDR3 is TGTGCCAGCTCCGAAAGCGGGATAACCTACGAGCAGTACTTC.

This rearrangement joins TRBV10-3 to TRBJ2-7, with TRBD2 matching 10 bases. Germline assignment: CDR1 ENHRY and CDR2 SYGVKD. The CDR3 runs to 17 residues. Germline trimming cut 3 bases from V and 5 bases from J; bases unmatched to any gene: 13. The CDR3 nucleotides are TGTGCCATCAGTGACCCCTCTGAGCGGGAGGGCCAGCACGAGCAGTACTTC. It encodes CAISDPSEREGQHEQYF.

The chain carries TRBV19 and TRBJ1-5; TRBD1 matches at 8 bases. V lost 7 bases and J lost 2; bases outside the gene matches: 7. CDR1 is LNHDA, CDR2 SQIVND, per germline (reference sequence). The length of the CDR3 is 15 residues. The CDR3 DNA follows: TGTGCCAGTATTTCGGACAGGGAGGGCAATCAGCCCCAGCATTTT. It specifies CASISDREGNQPQHF.

This clone was recorded only once. CDR3 region: CASSSGSYEQYF. In DNA form, the CDR3 reads TGCGCCAGCAGCAGCGGGTCCTACGAGCAGTACTTC. The chain employs TRBV5-1 and TRBJ2-7; weak D call: TRBD2 (6 bases). V gave up 4 bases and J gave up 1 base, with 6 bases separating them. Per germline, CDR1 SGHRS and CDR2 YFSETQ. The CDR3 loop spans 12 amino acids.

This clone was found once. V and J are TRBV11-2 and TRBJ2-5; D uncertain. CDR3 size: 15 residues. Germline-derived CDR1 and CDR2 are SGHAT and FQNNGV. V shed 7 bases and J shed 2 bases, with 17 bases lying between them. This CDR3 reads CASNPAFKRQETQYF. In nucleotides, the CDR3 is TGTGCCAGCAACCCGGCGTTCAAGCGTCAAGAGACCCAGTACTTC. Combining the CDR3 with reference TRBV11-2 and TRBJ2-5 gives the whole variable domain EAGVAQSPRYKIIEKRQSVAFWCNPISGHATLYWYQQILGQGPKLLIQFQNNGVVDDSQLPKDRFSAERLKGVDSTLKIQPAKLEDSAVYLCASNPAFKRQETQYFGPGTRLLVL.

The V gene is TRBV4-2, the J gene TRBJ2-7; D may be TRBD2 (5 bases). This CDR3 region has 16 residues. Germline CDR1 is LGHNA and CDR2 is YNFKEQ. V was shortened by 0 bases and J by 0 bases, with 12 bases between the two germline ends. The CDR3 DNA sequence: TGTGCCAGCAGCCAAGAGGAGGCGGTGAGCTCCTACGAGCAGTACTTC. Its protein product is CASSQEEAVSSYEQYF.

The chain links TRBV19 to TRBJ1-1; D not resolved. The CDR3 sequence is 15 residues long. Germline CDR1 LNHDA, CDR2 SQIVND (reference sequence). Trimming shortened V by 3 bases and J by 0 bases, and 11 bases separated the two germline ends. The CDR3 loop reads CASSMAYGLNTEAFF. In nucleotides, the CDR3 is TGTGCCAGTAGTATGGCGTACGGGTTGAACACTGAAGCTTTCTTT.